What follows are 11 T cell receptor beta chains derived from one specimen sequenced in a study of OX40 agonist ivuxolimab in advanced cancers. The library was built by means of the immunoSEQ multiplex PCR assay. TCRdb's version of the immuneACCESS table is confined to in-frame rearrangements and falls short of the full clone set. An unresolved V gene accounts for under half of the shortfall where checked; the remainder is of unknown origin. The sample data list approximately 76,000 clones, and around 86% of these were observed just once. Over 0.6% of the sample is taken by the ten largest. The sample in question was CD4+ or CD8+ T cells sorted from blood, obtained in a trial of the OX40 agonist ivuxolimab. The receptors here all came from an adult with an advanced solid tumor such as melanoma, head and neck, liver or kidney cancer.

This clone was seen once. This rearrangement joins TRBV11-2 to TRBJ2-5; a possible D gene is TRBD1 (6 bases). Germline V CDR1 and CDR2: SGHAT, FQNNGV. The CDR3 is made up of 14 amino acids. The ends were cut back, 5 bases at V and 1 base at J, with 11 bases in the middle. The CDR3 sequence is CASSAQGRQETQYF. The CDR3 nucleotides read TGTGCCAGCAGCGCACAGGGACGCCAAGAGACCCAGTACTTC.

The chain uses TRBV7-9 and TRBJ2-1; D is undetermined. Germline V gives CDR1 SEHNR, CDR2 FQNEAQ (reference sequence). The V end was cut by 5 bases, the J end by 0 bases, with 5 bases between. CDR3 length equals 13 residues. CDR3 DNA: TGTGCCAGCAGCGGAGTCTCCTACAATGAGCAGTTCTTC. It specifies CASSGVSYNEQFF. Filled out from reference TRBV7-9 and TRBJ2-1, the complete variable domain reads DTGVSQNPRHKITKRGQNVTFRCDPISEHNRLYWYRQTLGQGPEFLTYFQNEAQLEKSRLLSDRFSAERPKGSFSTLEIQRTEQGDSAMYLCASSGVSYNEQFFGPGTRLTVL.

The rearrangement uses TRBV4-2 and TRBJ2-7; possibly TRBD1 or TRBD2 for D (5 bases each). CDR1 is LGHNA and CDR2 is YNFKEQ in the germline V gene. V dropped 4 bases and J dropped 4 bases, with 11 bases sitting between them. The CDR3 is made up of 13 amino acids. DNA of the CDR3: TGTGCCAGCAGCCCCCGGGACGTGTACGAGCAGTACTTC. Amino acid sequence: CASSPRDVYEQYF.

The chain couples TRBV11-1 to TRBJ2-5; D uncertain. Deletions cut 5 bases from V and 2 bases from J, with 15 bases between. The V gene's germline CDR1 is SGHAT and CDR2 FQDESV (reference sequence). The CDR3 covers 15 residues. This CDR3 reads CASSQRRNPQETQYF. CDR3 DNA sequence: TGTGCCAGCAGCCAAAGACGCAACCCACAAGAGACCCAGTACTTC.

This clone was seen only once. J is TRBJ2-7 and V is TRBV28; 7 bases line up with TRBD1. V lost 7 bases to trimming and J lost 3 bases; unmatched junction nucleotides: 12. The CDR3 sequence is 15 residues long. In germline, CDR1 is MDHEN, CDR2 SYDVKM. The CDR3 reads CASNIRQGGNYEQYF. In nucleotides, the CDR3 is TGTGCCAGCAACATCAGACAGGGCGGAAACTACGAGCAGTACTTC.

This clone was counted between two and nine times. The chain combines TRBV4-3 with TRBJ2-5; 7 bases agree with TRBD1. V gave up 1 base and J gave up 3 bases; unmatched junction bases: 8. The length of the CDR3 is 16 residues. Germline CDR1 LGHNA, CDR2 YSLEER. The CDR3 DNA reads TGCGCCAGCAGCCAAGTCGGGGACAGACCTGAAGAGACCCAGTACTTC. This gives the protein CASSQVGDRPEETQYF.

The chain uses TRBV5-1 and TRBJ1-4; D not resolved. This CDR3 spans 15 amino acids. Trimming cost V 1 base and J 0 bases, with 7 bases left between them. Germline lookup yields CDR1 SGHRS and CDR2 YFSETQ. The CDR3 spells CASSLIGATNEKLFF. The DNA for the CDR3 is TGCGCCAGCAGCTTGATTGGGGCAACTAATGAAAAACTGTTTTTT.

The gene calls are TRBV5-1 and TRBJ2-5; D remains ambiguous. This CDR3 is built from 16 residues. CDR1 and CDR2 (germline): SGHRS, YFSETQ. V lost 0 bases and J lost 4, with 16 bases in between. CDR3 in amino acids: CASSLEGTMAPETQYF. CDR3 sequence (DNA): TGCGCCAGCAGCTTGGAGGGTACAATGGCCCCAGAGACCCAGTACTTC.

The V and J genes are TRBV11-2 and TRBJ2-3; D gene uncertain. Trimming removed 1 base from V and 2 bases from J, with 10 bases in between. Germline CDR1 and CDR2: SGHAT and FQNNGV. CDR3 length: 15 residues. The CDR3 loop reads CASSLGRTYTDTQYF. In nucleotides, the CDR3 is TGTGCCAGCAGCTTAGGACGGACGTACACAGATACGCAGTATTTT.

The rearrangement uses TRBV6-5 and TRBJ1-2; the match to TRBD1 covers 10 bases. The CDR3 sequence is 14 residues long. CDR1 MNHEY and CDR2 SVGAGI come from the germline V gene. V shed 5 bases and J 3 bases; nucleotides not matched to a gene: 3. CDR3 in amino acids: CASSPGQGYYGYTF. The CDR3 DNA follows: TGTGCCAGCAGTCCGGGACAGGGGTACTATGGCTACACCTTC.

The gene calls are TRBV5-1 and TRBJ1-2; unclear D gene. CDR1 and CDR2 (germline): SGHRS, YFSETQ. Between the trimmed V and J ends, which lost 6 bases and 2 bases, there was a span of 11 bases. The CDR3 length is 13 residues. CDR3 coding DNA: TGCGCCAGCACCAACGGAGAAAACTATGGCTACACCTTC. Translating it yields CASTNGENYGYTF.